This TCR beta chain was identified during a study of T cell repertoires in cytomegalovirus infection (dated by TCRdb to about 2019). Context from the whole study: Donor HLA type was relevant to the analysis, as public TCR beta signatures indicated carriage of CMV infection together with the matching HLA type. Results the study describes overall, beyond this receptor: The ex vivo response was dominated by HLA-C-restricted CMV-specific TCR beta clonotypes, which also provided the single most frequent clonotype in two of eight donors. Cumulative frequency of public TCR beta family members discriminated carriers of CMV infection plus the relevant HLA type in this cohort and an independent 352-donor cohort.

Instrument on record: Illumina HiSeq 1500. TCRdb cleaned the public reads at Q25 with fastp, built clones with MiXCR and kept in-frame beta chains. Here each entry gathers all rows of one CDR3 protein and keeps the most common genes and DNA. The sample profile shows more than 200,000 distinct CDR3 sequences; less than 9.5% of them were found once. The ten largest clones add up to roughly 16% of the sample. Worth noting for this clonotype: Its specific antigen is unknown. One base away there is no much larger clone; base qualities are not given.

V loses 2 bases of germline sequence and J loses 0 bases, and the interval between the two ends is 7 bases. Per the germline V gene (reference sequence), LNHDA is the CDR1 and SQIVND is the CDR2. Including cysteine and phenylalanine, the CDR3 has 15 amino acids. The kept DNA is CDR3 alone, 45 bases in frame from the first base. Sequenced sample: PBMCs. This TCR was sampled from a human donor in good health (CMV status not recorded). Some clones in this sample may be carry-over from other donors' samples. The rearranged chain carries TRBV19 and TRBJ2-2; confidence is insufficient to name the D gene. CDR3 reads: CASSINRPNTGELFF. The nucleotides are TGTGCCAGTAGTATAAATCGGCCGAACACCGGGGAGCTGTTTTTT.